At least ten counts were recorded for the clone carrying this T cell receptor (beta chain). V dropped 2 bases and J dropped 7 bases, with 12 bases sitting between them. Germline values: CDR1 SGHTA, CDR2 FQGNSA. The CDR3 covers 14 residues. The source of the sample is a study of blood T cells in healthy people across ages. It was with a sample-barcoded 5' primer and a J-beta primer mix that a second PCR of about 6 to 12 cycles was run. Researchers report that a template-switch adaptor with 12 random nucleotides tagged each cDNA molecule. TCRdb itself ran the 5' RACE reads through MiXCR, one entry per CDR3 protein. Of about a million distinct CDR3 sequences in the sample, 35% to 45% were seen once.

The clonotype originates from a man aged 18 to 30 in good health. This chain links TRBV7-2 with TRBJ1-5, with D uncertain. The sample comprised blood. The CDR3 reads CASSLTEGRQPQHF. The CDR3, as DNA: TGTGCCAGCAGCTTAACGGAGGGCAGGCAGCCCCAGCATTTT.